The 21 T cell receptor beta chains below all came from one sample that was sequenced in a study of early T cells in non-severe SARS-CoV-2 infection. From the 5' RACE reads, TCRdb called clonotypes with MiXCR, one entry per CDR3 protein. Here the sample spans tens of thousands of distinct CDR3 sequences, 9.5% to 15% being singletons. The sequencing here drew on whole blood, taken at baseline. The source of these receptors is an adult who was a healthcare worker with PCR-confirmed SARS-CoV-2 infection or an uninfected control (not recorded which).

This clonotype was seen more than once but under ten times. The chain joins TRBV7-9 to TRBJ1-4, with 9 bases lining up with TRBD1. Per germline, CDR1 SEHNR and CDR2 FQNEAQ (reference sequence). Unmatched junction bases numbered 2, after V lost 1 base and J lost 8 bases. This CDR3 is built from 14 residues. The CDR3 spells CASSLETGGEKLFF. CDR3 DNA: TGTGCCAGCAGCTTAGAAACAGGGGGCGAAAAACTGTTTTTT.

V gene TRBV6-6 combines with J gene TRBJ2-3; 7 bases line up with TRBD2. The CDR3 has 12 amino acids. Germline trimming cut 11 bases from V and 4 bases from J; bases unmatched to any gene: 6. The V gene's germline CDR1 is MNHNY and CDR2 SVGAGI (reference sequence). The CDR3 region has the DNA TGTGCCGGGGGGGGGATTCCAGATACGCAGTATTTT. Its translation: CAGGGIPDTQYF.

The rearrangement links TRBV20-1 to TRBJ1-2; no definite D call. Germline-derived CDR1 and CDR2 are DFQATT and SNEGSKA (reference sequence). The germline V and J ends were trimmed by 5 bases and 4 bases, with 11 bases remaining between them. The CDR3 runs to 12 residues. The chain's CDR3 is CSAPRSLYGYTF. The DNA of the CDR3 is TGCAGTGCTCCGCGGTCTCTCTATGGCTACACCTTC.

The chain joins TRBV4-1 to TRBJ1-2; D is perhaps TRBD1 (5 bases). V lost 2 bases and J lost 6, with 13 bases in between. The CDR3 has 14 residues. The germline gives CDR1 MGHRA, CDR2 YSYEKL. Here the CDR3 DNA reads TGCGCCAGCAGCCAACCCAGGGTTAAGGATGGCTACACCTTC. Its translation is CASSQPRVKDGYTF.

There are a few counts of this clonotype. The chain recombines TRBV3-1 with TRBJ2-7, with 11 positions matching TRBD2. From germline, CDR1 is LGHDT and CDR2 YNNKEL (reference sequence). The CDR3 runs 18 residues. V shed 4 bases, J shed 1 base, and the junction held 12 bases outside the gene matches. This CDR3 is CASSRGTSRLAGSYEQYF. For the CDR3, the DNA is TGTGCCAGCAGCCGGGGCACATCAAGACTAGCGGGGTCCTACGAGCAGTACTTC.

This clonotype has just a few counts. Here the CDR3 reads CASSVEEELFF. DNA for the CDR3: TGTGCCAGCAGCGTAGAAGAGGAGCTGTTTTTT. The rearrangement joins TRBV9 to TRBJ2-2; D uncertain. V lost 0 bases and J 10 bases, leaving 4 bases between the germline ends. Germline V lookup: CDR1 SGDLS, CDR2 YYNGEE. The CDR3 is 11 residues long.

This clonotype was recorded a few times. The chain has TRBV2 and TRBJ2-7; D is undetermined. Germline loops: CDR1 SNHLY, CDR2 FYNNEI. The CDR3 runs to 15 residues. Trimming removed 1 base at V and 0 bases at J, with 10 bases between. DNA of the CDR3: TGTGCCAGCAGTGAAGTCAAGGATTTCTCCTACGAGCAGTACTTC. It specifies CASSEVKDFSYEQYF.

Only a few counts were recorded for this clonotype. This chain joins TRBV19 and TRBJ2-5; the match to TRBD1 covers 9 bases. With 8 bases clipped from V and 3 bases from J, the junction kept 7 bases outside the gene matches. This CDR3 spans 14 amino acids. The germline CDR1 and CDR2 sequences are LNHDA and SQIVND (reference sequence). The CDR3 region is CASGWDREEETQYF. The CDR3 bases are TGTGCCAGTGGCTGGGACAGGGAGGAAGAGACCCAGTACTTC.

A few counts support this clonotype. The gene calls are TRBV2 and TRBJ1-2, with 7 bases aligning to TRBD1. The trim removed 5 bases at V and 3 bases at J, leaving 6 bases unmatched. This CDR3 has 14 amino acids. The germline V gene has CDR1 SNHLY and CDR2 FYNNEI. CDR3 loop: CASSFTGDDYGYTF. CDR3 sequence (DNA): TGTGCCAGCAGTTTTACAGGGGACGACTATGGCTACACCTTC.

Many counts were recorded for this clonotype. The chain combines TRBV9 with TRBJ1-4, with 7 bases matching TRBD1. The CDR3 extends over 15 amino acids. The germline gives CDR1 SGDLS, CDR2 YYNGEE. After removal of 6 bases from V and 8 bases from J, the junction contained 13 bases not matched to a gene. The CDR3 coding sequence is TGTGCCAGCACCGGCGGAGGGGGCTTTAGCGAAAAACTGTTTTTT. It codes for CASTGGGGFSEKLFF.

The table lists this clonotype with a few counts. The chain is built from TRBV7-6 and TRBJ2-7, with 9 bases lining up with TRBD2. The CDR3 is made up of 17 amino acids. Germline trimming cut 3 bases from V and 2 bases from J; bases unmatched to any gene: 11. Germline assignment: CDR1 SGHVS and CDR2 FNYEAQ. CDR3 DNA sequence: TGTGCCAGCAGCTTCCCAGCAGGGCCTAGCGGGGCCTACGAGCAGTACTTC. Its protein is CASSFPAGPSGAYEQYF.

This clonotype was seen at least ten times. The V gene is TRBV7-3, the J gene TRBJ2-1; 8 bases match TRBD2. With 1 base clipped from V and 10 bases from J, the junction kept 12 bases outside the gene matches. In germline, CDR1 is SGHTA, CDR2 FQGTGA. The CDR3 covers 16 residues. The CDR3 bases are TGTGCCAGCAGCTTAAGTCCGCGGGGGGCCGAATCCGAGCAGTTCTTC. Amino acids: CASSLSPRGAESEQFF.

This clonotype was picked up many times. V and J are TRBV7-2 and TRBJ2-2; D gene unclear. The CDR3 loop spans 11 amino acids. CDR1 SGHTA and CDR2 FQGNSA come from the germline V gene. V dropped 5 bases and J dropped 6 bases, with 4 bases sitting between them. The CDR3 spells CASSIPGELFF. CDR3 bases: TGTGCCAGCAGCATACCCGGGGAGCTGTTTTTT.

This clonotype was observed many times. V gene TRBV18 combines with J gene TRBJ1-6; 11 bases are shared with TRBD1. From germline, CDR1 is KGHSH and CDR2 LQKENI. The CDR3 length is 17 residues. V shed 3 bases, J shed 10 bases, and the junction held 11 bases outside the gene matches. CDR3 in DNA: TGTGCCAGCTCACCTACTACCGGGACAGGGGGTCAATCACCCCTCCACTTT. This translates into CASSPTTGTGGQSPLHF.

The chain has TRBV12-3 or TRBV12-4 and TRBJ1-2; possibly TRBD1 for D (6 bases). The CDR3 has 13 residues. The V end was cut by 4 bases, the J end by 6 bases, with 12 bases between. The CDR3 DNA is TGTGCCAGCAGTTGGACAGCCTTGAATGGCTACACCTTC. Its translation is CASSWTALNGYTF.

The chain employs TRBV20-1 and TRBJ2-7, with 7 bases aligning to TRBD2. The CDR3 runs to 14 residues. The germline V gene has CDR1 DFQATT and CDR2 SNEGSKA (reference sequence). Unmatched junction bases numbered 11, after V lost 3 bases and J lost 6 bases. The CDR3 spells CSASRGSHRAEQYF. The CDR3 nucleotides are TGCAGTGCTAGTCGCGGGAGCCATCGGGCCGAGCAGTACTTC.

This clonotype came up a few times. The V gene is TRBV18, the J gene TRBJ1-1; D might be TRBD1 (5 bases). This CDR3 comprises 12 residues. V lost 3 bases, J lost 7 bases, and 9 bases lay in between. The V gene's germline CDR1 is KGHSH and CDR2 LQKENI. The CDR3 reads CASSPGQYEAFF. In DNA, the CDR3 is TGTGCCAGCTCACCGGGGCAGTATGAAGCTTTCTTT.

This clonotype was observed at least ten times. V and J are TRBV2 and TRBJ2-4; D is perhaps TRBD2 (5 bases). The CDR3 contains 16 residues. Germline V lookup: CDR1 SNHLY, CDR2 FYNNEI. The germline V and J ends were trimmed by 6 bases and 1 base, with 16 bases remaining between them. CDR3 nucleotides: TGTGCCAGCAGCGTCCCCCCGACGGGGGCCAAAAACATTCAGTACTTC. Protein product: CASSVPPTGAKNIQYF.

This clonotype was observed a few times. V is TRBV2 and J is TRBJ1-3; 7 bases align to TRBD1. Germline V gene sequence: CDR1 SNHLY, CDR2 FYNNEI. The CDR3 loop spans 17 amino acids. V lost 3 bases to trimming and J lost 0 bases; unmatched junction nucleotides: 8. Here the CDR3 reads CASSEFLGQASGNTIYF. In nucleotides, the CDR3 is TGTGCCAGCAGTGAGTTCCTTGGACAGGCCTCTGGAAACACCATATATTTT.

This chain joins TRBV5-4 and TRBJ2-5; D is uncertain. Germline CDR1 SGHNT, CDR2 YYREEE (reference sequence). The ends were cut back, 3 bases at V and 3 bases at J, with 12 bases in the middle. The CDR3 consists of 14 residues. The CDR3 loop reads CASSSQRKKETQYF. CDR3 nucleotides: TGTGCCAGCAGCTCCCAACGGAAGAAAGAGACCCAGTACTTC.

This clonotype was counted at least ten times. This chain joins TRBV14 and TRBJ2-2; TRBD1 is a possible D gene (5 bases). Trimming stripped 8 bases from V and 2 bases from J, with 15 bases between. CDR3 size: 15 residues. CDR1 SGHDN and CDR2 FVKESK come from the germline V gene. CDR3 bases: TGTGCCAGCGCCAAGAAGGACATCAACACCGGGGAGCTGTTTTTT. This translates into CASAKKDINTGELFF.